These 28 T cell receptor beta chains came from one sample sequenced in a study of blood T cell repertoires in COVID-19. Sequencing used immunoSEQ multiplex PCR; TCRdb keeps in-frame clones, though not all of them. The repertoire holds around 110,000 clones, 70% to 85% seen once, with 3.5% to 5.5% in the top ten. Source material: peripheral blood. These receptors all come from a woman in her seventies with acute or convalescent COVID-19.

This clone showed up just once. The gene calls are TRBV7-2 and TRBJ2-4; D might be TRBD1 (5 bases). The germline V gene encodes CDR1 SGHTA and CDR2 FQGNSA. The CDR3 is made up of 16 amino acids. Trimming stripped 3 bases from V and 5 bases from J, with 17 bases between. The CDR3 here is CASSFPDTKIQNIQYF. As DNA, the CDR3 is TGTGCCAGCAGCTTCCCGGACACAAAAATCCAAAACATTCAGTACTTC.

This rearrangement joins TRBV6-2 or TRBV6-3 to TRBJ2-1, with 8 bases identical to TRBD2. J lost 7 bases, V lost 6 bases, and 5 bases had no gene match. Germline CDR1 MNHEY, CDR2 SVGEGT. This CDR3 is built from 13 residues. The CDR3 here is CASSQRGRNEQFF. CDR3 in DNA: TGTGCCAGCAGCCAGCGGGGGAGGAATGAGCAGTTCTTC.

The rearrangement links TRBV30 to TRBJ2-3; D is perhaps TRBD2 (7 bases). Trimming took 0 bases from V and 3 from J, leaving 13 bases between them. Germline loops: CDR1 GTSNPN, CDR2 SVGIG (reference sequence). This CDR3 is 15 amino acids long. CDR3 sequence: CAWSVRGAMTDTQYF. The CDR3 coding sequence is TGTGCCTGGAGTGTACGGGGGGCGATGACAGATACGCAGTATTTT.

V and J are TRBV9 and TRBJ1-3; 9 bases align to TRBD1. This CDR3 is built from 16 residues. J lost 4 bases, V lost 0 bases, and 5 bases had no gene match. Germline V gene lookup returns CDR1 SGDLS and CDR2 YYNGEE. CDR3 in amino acids: CASSVDIGTGGNTIYF. DNA for the CDR3: TGTGCCAGCAGCGTAGATATTGGGACAGGGGGAAACACCATATATTTT.

This chain links TRBV6-1 with TRBJ1-5, with no clear D. Per the germline V gene, CDR1 is MNHNS and CDR2 is SASEGT. V shed 2 bases and J shed 5 bases, with 10 bases lying between them. The CDR3 has 14 residues. The CDR3 coding sequence is TGTGCCAGCAGTGAATCGTACCGGGATCAGCCCCAGCATTTT. Its translation is CASSESYRDQPQHF.

This rearrangement joins TRBV14 to TRBJ1-1; D is possibly TRBD1 (5 bases). Germline values: CDR1 SGHDN, CDR2 FVKESK. The CDR3 spans 14 residues. Trimming removed 2 bases at V and 4 bases at J, with 11 bases between. The CDR3 sequence: CASSQSRGATEAFF. In DNA form, the CDR3 reads TGTGCCAGCAGCCAATCTCGTGGGGCCACTGAAGCTTTCTTT.

The rearrangement joins TRBV5-6 to TRBJ2-5; D uncertain. This CDR3 comprises 15 residues. The V end lost 0 bases, the J end lost 5 bases, and 14 bases lay between the germline ends. Germline V CDR1 and CDR2: SGHDT, YYEEEE. CDR3 residues: CASSLGTNHGETQYF. The CDR3 nucleotides read TGTGCCAGCAGCTTGGGAACTAACCACGGGGAGACCCAGTACTTC.

The V call is TRBV18, the J call TRBJ1-2, with TRBD1 matching 10 bases. Germline CDR1 KGHSH, CDR2 LQKENI. J was trimmed by 7 bases and V by 3 bases; bases with no gene match: 5. This CDR3 is built from 14 residues. Here the CDR3 reads CASSPDRGLAGYTF. CDR3 DNA: TGTGCCAGCTCACCCGACAGGGGGCTGGCTGGCTACACCTTC.

The genes are TRBV3-1 (or the pseudogene TRBV3-2) and TRBJ2-1; 9 bases match TRBD1. CDR1 and CDR2 from the germline V gene are LGHDT and YNNKEL (reference sequence). The CDR3 is 18 amino acids. J gave up 9 bases and V 1 base, and 16 bases lay outside the gene matches. The CDR3 bases are TGTGCCAGCAGCCAAGCCTTTTACCGGGACAGGGAGTTCGGTGAGCAGTTCTTC. Translating gives CASSQAFYRDREFGEQFF.

The chain carries TRBV6-5 and TRBJ2-2, with no clear D. Looked up from germline, CDR1 is MNHEY and CDR2 is SVGAGI. The CDR3 length is 14 residues. Trimming shortened V by 6 bases and J by 1 base, and 9 bases separated the two germline ends. DNA of the CDR3: TGTGCCAGCAGATACGGCCAGAACACCGGGGAGCTGTTTTTT. Its protein is CASRYGQNTGELFF.

This chain joins TRBV7-2 and TRBJ2-2, with D possibly TRBD1 on 6 matching bases. The CDR3 consists of 16 residues. V was trimmed by 1 base and J by 2 bases, leaving 11 bases between them. Germline lookup yields CDR1 SGHTA and CDR2 FQGNSA. CDR3 amino acids: CASSLGGRGNTGELFF. CDR3 DNA: TGTGCCAGCAGCTTAGGGGGCAGGGGCAACACCGGGGAGCTGTTTTTT.

The chain is built from TRBV7-7 and TRBJ2-5; 10 bases line up with TRBD1. Per germline, CDR1 SSHAT and CDR2 FNYEAQ (reference sequence). Trimming took 0 bases from V and 5 from J; bases not matched to a gene: 3. CDR3 size: 15 residues. CDR3 nucleotide sequence: TGTGCCAGCAGCTTAGCGACAGGGGGCTGGGAGACCCAGTACTTC. It encodes CASSLATGGWETQYF.

V gene TRBV29-1 combines with J gene TRBJ1-1; the D gene is possibly TRBD1 (5 bases). V was shortened by 5 bases and J by 1 base, with 8 bases between the two germline ends. From germline, CDR1 is SQVTM and CDR2 ANQGSEA. The CDR3 totals 12 residues. CDR3 loop: CSVFDRNTEAFF. The CDR3 DNA reads TGCAGCGTTTTTGACAGGAACACTGAAGCTTTCTTT.

The chain joins TRBV30 to TRBJ2-5, with 7 bases identical to TRBD2. The germline V gene encodes CDR1 GTSNPN and CDR2 SVGIG (reference sequence). The J segment lost 4 bases and the V segment lost 3 bases, leaving 11 bases of the junction unmatched. This CDR3 region has 15 residues. CDR3 coding DNA: TGTGCCTGGAGCCATGGCTCCGGGGGGTTAGAGACCCAGTACTTC. This encodes CAWSHGSGGLETQYF.

This chain links TRBV10-3 with TRBJ1-5; no reliable D call. The ends were cut back, 7 bases at V and 1 base at J, with 11 bases in the middle. The CDR3 loop spans 14 amino acids. The V gene's germline CDR1 is ENHRY and CDR2 SYGVKD. CDR3 residues: CAIKDEVSNQPQHF. In DNA form, the CDR3 reads TGTGCCATCAAGGATGAGGTGAGCAATCAGCCCCAGCATTTT.

This clone has only a few counts. The rearrangement uses TRBV5-1 and TRBJ2-3; TRBD2 aligns across 7 bases. There are 16 residues in the CDR3. Germline V gene sequence: CDR1 SGHRS, CDR2 YFSETQ. The V and J ends lost 4 bases and 1 base, in that order; junction bases with no gene match: 9. As DNA, the CDR3 is TGCGCCAGCAGCCCCGGATCTAGCGGAGGCACAGATACGCAGTATTTT. Its translation is CASSPGSSGGTDTQYF.

This rearrangement joins TRBV25-1 to TRBJ1-4, with 9 bases that match TRBD1. Germline loops: CDR1 MGHDK, CDR2 SYGVNS. The ends lost 6 bases at V and 8 bases at J; junction bases unmatched: 10. This CDR3 has 15 amino acids. CDR3 loop: CASREPGTGNEKLFF. The CDR3, as DNA: TGTGCCAGCAGGGAGCCTGGGACAGGGAACGAAAAACTGTTTTTT. Together with reference TRBV25-1 and TRBJ1-4, the CDR3 gives the full variable domain: EADIYQTPRYLVIGTGKKITLECSQTMGHDKMYWYQQDPGMELHLIHYSYGVNSTEKGDLSSESTVSRIRTEHFPLTLESARPSHTSQYLCASREPGTGNEKLFFGSGTQLSVL.

The chain employs TRBV2 and TRBJ1-2; 9 nucleotides agree with TRBD1. Germline V CDR1 and CDR2: SNHLY, FYNNEI. The CDR3 runs 12 residues. The V segment lost 6 bases and the J segment 6 bases; nucleotides outside the gene matches: 2. The CDR3 loop reads CASSGDRDGYTF. The CDR3 nucleotides are TGTGCCAGCAGCGGGGACAGGGATGGCTACACCTTC.

The chain joins TRBV4-2 to TRBJ2-1, with 9 nucleotides matching TRBD2. V lost 0 bases to trimming and J lost 8 bases; unmatched junction nucleotides: 8. The CDR3 loop spans 16 amino acids. Germline CDR1 LGHNA, CDR2 YNFKEQ. The CDR3, as DNA: TGTGCCAGCAGCCAAGAGAGGCGGGAGGGAGGGCATGAGCAGTTCTTC. Amino acid sequence: CASSQERREGGHEQFF.

The chain is built from TRBV3-1 (or the pseudogene TRBV3-2) and TRBJ1-2; D is possibly TRBD1 (6 bases). CDR1 and CDR2 (germline): LGHDT, YNNKEL (reference sequence). This CDR3 comprises 15 residues. Trimming took 0 bases from V and 8 from J, leaving 16 bases between them. DNA of the CDR3: TGTGCCAGCAGCCAAGATCACAGGGTCGGGGAAGGCTACACCTTC. It specifies CASSQDHRVGEGYTF.

The J gene is TRBJ2-7, the V gene TRBV13; 8 nucleotides match TRBD1. Trimming took 8 bases from V and 6 from J; bases not matched to a gene: 12. The CDR3 has 14 residues. The germline CDR1 and CDR2 sequences are PRHDT and FYEKMQ (reference sequence). CDR3 sequence (DNA): TGTGCCAGCGAATCCAAACAGGGGGAGATCGAGCAGTACGTC. Translating gives CASESKQGEIEQYV.

The chain joins TRBV7-9 to TRBJ2-5; perhaps TRBD1 as D (6 bases). Germline V gene lookup returns CDR1 SEHNR and CDR2 FQNEAQ (reference sequence). V was cut by 6 bases and J by 4 bases, with 15 bases left in between. There are 14 residues in the CDR3. CDR3 region: CASRLNRDGETQYF. CDR3 sequence (DNA): TGTGCCAGCAGATTGAACAGGGATGGAGAGACCCAGTACTTC.

The V gene is TRBV19, the J gene TRBJ1-2; TRBD1 agrees at 7 bases. The V and J ends lost 5 bases and 1 base, in that order; junction bases with no gene match: 7. CDR1 is LNHDA, CDR2 SQIVND, per germline (reference sequence). The CDR3 is made up of 15 amino acids. CDR3 protein: CASSVDRLINYGYTF. CDR3 DNA sequence: TGTGCCAGTAGTGTGGACAGGCTAATTAACTATGGCTACACCTTC.

This sequence joins TRBV7-2 and TRBJ1-1; 7 bases agree with TRBD1. The germline V gene has CDR1 SGHTA and CDR2 FQGNSA. The CDR3 contains 15 residues. V shed 0 bases and J 1 base; nucleotides not matched to a gene: 2. CDR3 amino acids: CASSLARQGNTEAFF. In nucleotides, the CDR3 is TGTGCCAGCAGCTTAGCCCGACAGGGGAACACTGAAGCTTTCTTT.

The rearrangement joins TRBV5-5 to TRBJ1-2; D unresolved. Trimming took 1 base from V and 0 from J, leaving 10 bases between them. Per germline, CDR1 SGHKS and CDR2 YYEKEE (reference sequence). The CDR3 sequence is 15 residues long. For the CDR3, the DNA is TGTGCCAGCAGCTTGAGTACAGACCCTAACTATGGCTACACCTTC. Protein: CASSLSTDPNYGYTF.

V is TRBV27 and J is TRBJ1-5; maybe TRBD1 (5 bases). CDR3 length: 15 residues. CDR1 is MNHEY, CDR2 SMNVEV, per germline (reference sequence). The V and J ends lost 4 bases and 3 bases respectively, with 13 bases between them. In nucleotides, the CDR3 is TGTGCCAGCAGTTCATACGACAGCCCCAATCAGCCCCAGCATTTT. It translates to CASSSYDSPNQPQHF.

This rearrangement joins TRBV7-2 to TRBJ2-3; no reliable D call. Per the germline V gene, CDR1 is SGHTA and CDR2 is FQGNSA. Trimming took 6 bases from V and 2 from J, leaving 12 bases between them. The CDR3 sequence is 14 residues long. CDR3 in DNA: TGTGCCAGCAGGTTTGGGCCCTCCACAGATACGCAGTATTTT. Translation: CASRFGPSTDTQYF.

This sequence joins TRBV30 and TRBJ2-5; the D gene is possibly TRBD2 (5 bases). The germline V and J ends were trimmed by 0 bases and 7 bases, with 9 bases remaining between them. This CDR3 comprises 12 residues. Germline-derived CDR1 and CDR2 are GTSNPN and SVGIG (reference sequence). CDR3 residues: CAWSVHRGTQYF. As DNA, the CDR3 is TGTGCCTGGAGTGTACATCGGGGGACCCAGTACTTC.